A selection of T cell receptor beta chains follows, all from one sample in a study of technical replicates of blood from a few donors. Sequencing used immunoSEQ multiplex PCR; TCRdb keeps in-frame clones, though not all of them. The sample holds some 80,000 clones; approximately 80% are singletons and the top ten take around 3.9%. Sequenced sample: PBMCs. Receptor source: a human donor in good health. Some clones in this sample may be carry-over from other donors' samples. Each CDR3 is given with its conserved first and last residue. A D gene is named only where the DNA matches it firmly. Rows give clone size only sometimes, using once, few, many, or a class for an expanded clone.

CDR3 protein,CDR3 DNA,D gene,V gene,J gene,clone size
CASSMGSIQETQYF,TGCGCCAGCAGCATGGGCAGTATCCAAGAGACCCAGTACTTC,.,TRBV5-1,TRBJ2-5,.
CASSQAMGRSYEQYF,TGTGCCAGCAGCCAAGCCATGGGCAGGTCCTACGAGCAGTACTTC,.,TRBV4-2,TRBJ2-7,.
CASRVAVEQFF,TGCGCCAGCAGGGTAGCGGTTGAGCAGTTCTTC,.,TRBV5-1,TRBJ2-1,once
CASSGVHEQYF,TGTGCCAGCTCCGGGGTCCACGAGCAGTACTTC,.,TRBV5-5,TRBJ2-7,.
CAGPLAGGGSSTDTQYF,TGTGCCGGACCCTTGGCGGGAGGGGGATCTAGCACAGATACGCAGTATTTT,TRBD2,TRBV2,TRBJ2-3,.
CASSASGTGVETQYF,TGTGCCAGCAGCGCCTCCGGGACAGGGGTAGAGACCCAGTACTTC,TRBD1,TRBV5-8,TRBJ2-5,.
CASSPGLADYNEQFF,TGCGCCAGCAGCCCGGGACTAGCGGACTACAATGAGCAGTTCTTC,TRBD2,TRBV5-1,TRBJ2-1,.
CASSRQGTDTQYF,TGTGCCAGCAGCCGACAGGGAACAGATACGCAGTATTTT,TRBD1,TRBV7-9,TRBJ2-3,.
CASSSGVTESYGYTF,TGCGCCAGCAGCTCGGGGGTCACGGAGTCTTATGGCTACACCTTC,.,TRBV5-1,TRBJ1-2,.
CASSLAAGTHNEQFF,TGCGCCAGCAGCTTGGCAGCGGGAACCCACAATGAGCAGTTCTTC,TRBD2,TRBV5-1,TRBJ2-1,.
CASIPGHGTDTQYF,TGTGCCAGCATCCCCGGACATGGCACAGATACGCAGTATTTT,.,TRBV28,TRBJ2-3,.
CASSLDRVNYEQYF,TGCGCCAGCAGCCTGGACAGGGTCAACTACGAGCAGTACTTC,TRBD1,TRBV5-1,TRBJ2-7,.
CASSEEGNSPLHF,TGTGCCAGCAGTGAGGAGGGTAATTCACCCCTCCACTTT,.,TRBV2,TRBJ1-6,.
CASSLGWISGIPYEQYF,TGTGCCAGCAGCTTGGGTTGGATTAGCGGGATACCCTACGAGCAGTACTTC,TRBD2,TRBV11-1,TRBJ2-7,.
CATGGHRAGGYTF,TGTGCCACTGGGGGACATCGGGCCGGTGGCTACACCTTC,.,TRBV6-5,TRBJ1-2,.
CASSPRAGFAEAFF,TGTGCCAGCTCACCGCGTGCCGGGTTCGCTGAAGCTTTCTTT,.,TRBV18,TRBJ1-1,.
CASPGNSPLHF,TGTGCCAGCCCGGGGAATTCACCCCTCCACTTT,.,TRBV19,TRBJ1-6,.
CASSDLAGGWYEQYF,TGTGCCAGCAGCGATCTAGCGGGAGGGTGGTACGAGCAGTACTTC,TRBD2,TRBV27,TRBJ2-7,.
CAWRSGRVNEQFF,TGTGCCTGGAGAAGCGGGAGGGTAAATGAGCAGTTCTTC,TRBD2,TRBV30,TRBJ2-1,.
CASSIGTGGSYEQYF,TGTGCCAGCAGCATCGGGACAGGGGGATCCTACGAGCAGTACTTC,TRBD1,TRBV7-8,TRBJ2-7,.
CASSQDLGGYDTGELFF,TGTGCCAGCAGCCAAGATTTGGGGGGATATGACACCGGGGAGCTGTTTTTT,.,TRBV4-2,TRBJ2-2,.
CASSPRGSKGTDTQYF,TGTGCCAGCTCACCACGGGGCAGTAAAGGCACAGATACGCAGTATTTT,.,TRBV18,TRBJ2-3,.
CASSPDGANYGYTF,TGTGCCAGCAGCCCAGACGGAGCTAACTATGGCTACACCTTC,.,TRBV27,TRBJ1-2,.
CAWSAHPGQGYGYTF,TGTGCCTGGAGTGCTCACCCGGGACAGGGCTATGGCTACACCTTC,TRBD1,TRBV30,TRBJ1-2,.
CASSVETGTEAFF,TGTGCCAGCAGCGTAGAGACAGGGACGGAAGCTTTCTTT,TRBD1,TRBV9,TRBJ1-1,.
CASKMTGTGNQPQHF,TGTGCCAGCAAAATGACCGGGACAGGAAATCAGCCCCAGCATTTT,TRBD1,TRBV6-5,TRBJ1-5,.
CASSPGQGYGYTF,TGTGCCAGCAGTCCCGGACAGGGCTATGGCTACACCTTC,TRBD1,TRBV2,TRBJ1-2,.
CAWRLANYEQYF,TGTGCCTGGAGACTAGCGAACTACGAGCAGTACTTC,TRBD2,TRBV30,TRBJ2-7,.
CAWSVHRGQGETQYF,TGTGCCTGGAGTGTACACAGGGGTCAGGGGGAGACCCAGTACTTC,TRBD1,TRBV30,TRBJ2-5,.
CASSYWIGGNQPQHF,TGTGCCAGCAGTTACTGGATCGGGGGCAATCAGCCCCAGCATTTT,.,TRBV6-5,TRBJ1-5,.
CSVGQGASGYTF,TGCAGCGTTGGCCAGGGGGCTAGTGGCTACACCTTC,TRBD1,TRBV29-1,TRBJ1-2,.
CASRAGQANSPLHF,TGTGCCAGCAGAGCGGGACAGGCTAATTCACCCCTCCACTTT,TRBD1,TRBV2,TRBJ1-6,.
CASSITGSYEQYF,TGTGCCAGTAGTATCACAGGCTCCTACGAGCAGTACTTC,.,TRBV19,TRBJ2-7,.
CASSLGVSGPDTQYF,TGTGCCAGCAGCTTGGGGGTTAGCGGACCAGATACGCAGTATTTT,.,TRBV5-4,TRBJ2-3,.
CASSWIRTPNPYDF,TGTGCCAGCAGTTGGATCAGGACTCCGAACCCCTACGACTTC,.,TRBV6-9,TRBJ2-7,once
CASSPGRGKNNEQFF,TGTGCCAGCAGCCCCGGGCGGGGGAAAAACAATGAGCAGTTCTTC,TRBD2,TRBV14,TRBJ2-1,.
CASSAQVPSGSPLHF,TGTGCCAGCAGTGCACAGGTACCTTCTGGATCACCCCTCCACTTT,.,TRBV2,TRBJ1-6,.
CASSEGLAGNNEQFF,TGTGCCAGCAGTGAAGGACTAGCGGGGAACAATGAGCAGTTCTTC,TRBD2,TRBV6-4,TRBJ2-1,.
CASTSGRPNTDTQYF,TGTGCCAGCACGAGCGGGAGGCCTAACACAGATACGCAGTATTTT,TRBD2,TRBV6-1,TRBJ2-3,.
CASSLEGEGAGEAFF,TGTGCCAGCAGCTTAGAAGGTGAGGGGGCTGGTGAAGCTTTCTTT,TRBD1,TRBV13,TRBJ1-1,.
CASSVGESYSPLHF,TGTGCCAGCAGCGTAGGAGAATCCTACTCACCCCTCCACTTT,.,TRBV9,TRBJ1-6,.
CASSQPPSTDTQYF,TGCGCCAGCAGTCAACCCCCTAGCACAGATACGCAGTATTTT,.,TRBV23-1,TRBJ2-3,.
CASSLEASGTNEQYF,TGTGCCAGCAGCTTAGAGGCTAGCGGTACGAACGAGCAGTACTTC,TRBD2,TRBV7-2,TRBJ2-7,once
CASSWTRNQPQHF,TGTGCCAGTAGTTGGACAAGAAATCAGCCCCAGCATTTT,.,TRBV19,TRBJ1-5,.
CASSEGQGALYEQYF,TGTGCCAGCAGTGAAGGACAGGGGGCATTATACGAGCAGTACTTC,TRBD1,TRBV6-1,TRBJ2-7,.
CASSQDQLAGRYEQFF,TGCGCCAGCAGCCAAGATCAACTAGCGGGAAGGTATGAGCAGTTCTTC,TRBD2,TRBV4-3,TRBJ2-1,.
CASSLTGQSGVRDEQFF,TGCGCCAGCAGCTTGACGGGACAGTCGGGGGTTAGAGATGAGCAGTTCTTC,.,TRBV5-1,TRBJ2-1,.
CASSLVSSGVQETQYF,TGTGCCAGCAGCTTAGTGTCGTCAGGGGTTCAAGAGACCCAGTACTTC,.,TRBV11-1,TRBJ2-5,once
CASSLNEQFF,TGTGCCAGCAGTCTGAATGAGCAGTTCTTC,.,TRBV28,TRBJ2-1,.
CASSDERTGGTDTQYF,TGTGCCAGCAGTGACGAGAGGACAGGGGGCACAGATACGCAGTATTTT,TRBD1,TRBV6-4,TRBJ2-3,.
CASRQGSRIQYF,TGTGCCAGCAGGCAGGGATCGCGCATTCAGTACTTC,.,TRBV6-1,TRBJ2-4,.
CASSGGTSGGYLQETQYF,TGTGCCAGCAGCGGAGGGACTAGCGGGGGGTACCTTCAAGAGACCCAGTACTTC,TRBD2,TRBV5-6,TRBJ2-5,.
CASSQGPLGQGYNEQFF,TGCGCCAGCAGCCAAGGACCTTTAGGACAGGGTTACAATGAGCAGTTCTTC,TRBD1,TRBV4-1,TRBJ2-1,.
CAWSVPIVGRAFF,TGTGCCTGGAGTGTTCCCATAGTTGGTCGGGCTTTCTTT,.,TRBV30,TRBJ1-1,.
CASSPKNRVVAGANVLTF,TGTGCCAGCTCACCGAAAAACAGGGTGGTTGCTGGGGCCAACGTCCTGACTTTC,.,TRBV18,TRBJ2-6,.